One sample yielded the 2 T cell receptor beta chains listed below, sequenced in a study of cytomegalovirus exposure and HLA in healthy donors. The PCR was carried out with 60 Vbeta primers and 13 Jbeta primers. Some clones are missing from TCRdb's copy, which holds only in-frame ones; the method was immunoSEQ multiplex PCR. The table records under 150,000 clones, about three quarters of them present only once. Sequencing was performed on PBMCs. The receptors shown here come from a human donor in good health.

J is TRBJ2-5 and V is TRBV7-3, with TRBD2 as a possible D gene (7 bases). The CDR3 covers 15 residues. CDR1 is SGHTA, CDR2 FQGTGA, per germline. V lost 5 bases and J lost 5, with 18 bases in between. CDR3 protein: CASSPTGGQSETQYF. The DNA for the CDR3 is TGTGCCAGCAGCCCGACCGGGGGGCAATCTGAGACCCAGTACTTC.

V usage is TRBV6-1 and J usage is TRBJ2-5; 8 bases agree with TRBD1. Germline lookup yields CDR1 MNHNS and CDR2 SASEGT. The CDR3 extends over 12 amino acids. The V and J ends lost 5 bases and 9 bases, in that order; junction bases with no gene match: 5. The DNA for the CDR3 is TGTGCCAGCAGTCCGGACAGGGTAGCCCAGTACTTC. Translating gives CASSPDRVAQYF.